These 2 T cell receptor beta chains originate from one sample sequenced in a study of Tregs in tolerant kidney transplant recipients (dated by TCRdb to the late 2010s). Libraries were made using the immunoSEQ multiplex PCR assay. Drawn from immuneACCESS, this table holds only the in-frame rearrangements with V and J called that TCRdb kept. Clones are partly lost; checked studies trace under half to an unresolved V gene and leave the rest unexplained. The sample's own table lists about 30,000 clones. The ten biggest clones cover 13% to 15% of the sample. What the time point label conveys for this sample: blood sample drawn before combined kidney and bone marrow transplant. The sequences come from CD8+ T cells from blood, collected before the transplant. The receptor set was obtained from a human donor who received a combined kidney and bone marrow transplant.

As regards this clone: The CDR3 end lies 3 residues beyond the end of the read and is filled in from the germline J gene. V usage is TRBV19 and J usage is TRBJ1-2; no clear D gene. Germline CDR1 and CDR2: LNHDA and SQIVND (reference sequence). V was pared by 4 bases and J by 4 bases, with 10 bases between. CDR3 length equals 13 residues. The CDR3: CASSTRSGYGYTF. Partial CDR3 DNA: TGTGCCAGTAGTACTCGGTCCGGCTATGGC.

A note on this clone: The CDR3 is cut off 3 residues early in the read; its end comes from the germline J gene. The chain combines TRBV7-8 with TRBJ2-5, with 7 bases that match TRBD1. Germline trimming cut 5 bases from V and 2 bases from J; bases unmatched to any gene: 8. Germline CDR1 reads SGHVS; CDR2 reads FQNEAQ. This CDR3 is built from 15 residues. The CDR3 reads CASSEDRTDQETQYF. The DNA read from the CDR3 is TGTGCCAGCAGCGAGGACAGGACCGATCAAGAGACC. Supplemented by reference TRBV7-8 and TRBJ2-5, the full variable domain reads GAGVSQSPRYKVAKRGQDVALRCDPISGHVSLFWYQQALGQGPEFLTYFQNEAQLDKSGLPSDRFFAERPEGSVSTLKIQRTQQEDSAVYLCASSEDRTDQETQYFGPGTRLLVL.